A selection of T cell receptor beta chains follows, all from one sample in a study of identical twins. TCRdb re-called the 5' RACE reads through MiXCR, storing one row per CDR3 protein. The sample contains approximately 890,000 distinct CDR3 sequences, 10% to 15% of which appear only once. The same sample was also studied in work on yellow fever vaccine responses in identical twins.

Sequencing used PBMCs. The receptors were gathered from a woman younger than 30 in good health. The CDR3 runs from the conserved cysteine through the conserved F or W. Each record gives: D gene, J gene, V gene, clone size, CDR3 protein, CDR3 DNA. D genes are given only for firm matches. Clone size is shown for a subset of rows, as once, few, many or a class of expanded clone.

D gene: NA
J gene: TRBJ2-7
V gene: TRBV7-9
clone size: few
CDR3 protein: CASQGQSSPGDEQYF
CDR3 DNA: TGTGCCAGCCAGGGACAATCCTCACCCGGGGACGAGCAGTACTTC

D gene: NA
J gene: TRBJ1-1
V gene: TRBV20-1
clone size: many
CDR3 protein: CSASPRGGVAFF
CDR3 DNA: TGCAGTGCTAGTCCTCGGGGAGGGGTGGCTTTCTTT

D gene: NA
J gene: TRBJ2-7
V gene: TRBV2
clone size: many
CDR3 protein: CASSDYRNEQYF
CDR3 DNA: TGTGCCAGCAGTGATTATCGCAACGAGCAGTACTTC

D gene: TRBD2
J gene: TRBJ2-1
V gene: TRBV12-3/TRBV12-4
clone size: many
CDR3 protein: CASSPISGSSYNEQFF
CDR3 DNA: TGTGCCAGCAGTCCGATTAGCGGGAGTTCCTACAATGAGCAGTTCTTC

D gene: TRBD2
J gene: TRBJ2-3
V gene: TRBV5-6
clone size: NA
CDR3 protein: CASSSRAGAAREDTQYF
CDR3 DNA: TGTGCCAGCAGCTCACGAGCGGGGGCCGCCAGGGAGGATACGCAGTATTTT

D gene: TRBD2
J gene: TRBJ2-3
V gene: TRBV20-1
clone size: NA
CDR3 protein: CSAEGTSGITDTQYF
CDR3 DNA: TGCAGTGCGGAGGGGACTAGCGGGATCACAGATACGCAGTATTTT

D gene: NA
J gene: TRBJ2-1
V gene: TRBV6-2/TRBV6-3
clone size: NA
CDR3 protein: CASSYQGESYNEQFF
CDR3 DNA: TGTGCCAGCAGTTATCAAGGAGAATCATACAATGAGCAGTTCTTC

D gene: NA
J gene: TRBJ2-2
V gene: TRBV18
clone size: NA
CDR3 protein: CASSPTQGRGTGELFF
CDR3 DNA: TGTGCCAGCTCTCCGACACAGGGTCGAGGCACCGGGGAGCTGTTTTTT

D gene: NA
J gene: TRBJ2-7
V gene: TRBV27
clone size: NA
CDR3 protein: CASSLRPTPYYEQYF
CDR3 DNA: TGTGCCAGCAGTTTACGGCCAACTCCTTACTACGAGCAGTACTTC

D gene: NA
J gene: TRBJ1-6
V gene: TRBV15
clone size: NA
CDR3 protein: CATSEGGIVPLHF
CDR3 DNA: TGTGCCACCAGCGAGGGGGGTATTGTGCCCCTCCACTTT

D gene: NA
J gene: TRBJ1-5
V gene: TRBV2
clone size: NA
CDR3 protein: CASSEFDSNQPQHF
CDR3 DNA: TGTGCCAGCAGTGAATTCGACAGTAATCAGCCCCAGCATTTT

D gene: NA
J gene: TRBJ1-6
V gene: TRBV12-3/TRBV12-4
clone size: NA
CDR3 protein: CASSPGAGVGSPLHF
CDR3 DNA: TGTGCCAGCAGTCCAGGGGCGGGCGTCGGGTCACCCCTCCACTTT

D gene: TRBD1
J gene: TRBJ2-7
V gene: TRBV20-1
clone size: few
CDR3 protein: CSARRQGSYEQYF
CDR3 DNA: TGCAGTGCTAGGAGACAGGGCTCCTACGAGCAGTACTTC

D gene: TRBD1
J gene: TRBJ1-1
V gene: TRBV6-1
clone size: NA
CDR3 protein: CASSMDRFVVMNTEAFF
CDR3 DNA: TGTGCCAGCAGCATGGACAGGTTTGTGGTCATGAACACTGAAGCTTTCTTT

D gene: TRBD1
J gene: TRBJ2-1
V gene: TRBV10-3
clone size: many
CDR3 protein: CAIRDRDRDNEQFF
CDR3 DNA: TGTGCCATCAGAGACCGGGACAGGGATAATGAGCAGTTCTTC

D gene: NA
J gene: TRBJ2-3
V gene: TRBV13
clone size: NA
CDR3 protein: CASSSTPNPPGTDTQYF
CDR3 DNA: TGTGCCAGCAGCTCCACCCCCAACCCCCCCGGCACAGATACGCAGTATTTT

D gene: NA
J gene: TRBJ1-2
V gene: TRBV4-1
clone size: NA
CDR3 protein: CASSQGYRDGYTF
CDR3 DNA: TGCGCCAGCAGCCAAGGTTACCGCGATGGCTACACCTTC

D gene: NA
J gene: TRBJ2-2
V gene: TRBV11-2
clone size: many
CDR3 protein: CASSSLNGGQGGELFF
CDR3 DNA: TGTGCCAGCAGCTCCCTTAACGGGGGGCAAGGCGGGGAGCTGTTTTTT

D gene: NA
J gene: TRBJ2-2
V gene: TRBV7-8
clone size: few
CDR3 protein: CASSRWRTGELFF
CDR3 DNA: TGTGCCAGCAGCCGATGGAGAACCGGGGAGCTGTTTTTT

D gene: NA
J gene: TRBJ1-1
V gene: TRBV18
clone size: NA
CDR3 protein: CASSPKTSEAFF
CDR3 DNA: TGTGCCAGCTCACCAAAGACATCTGAAGCTTTCTTT

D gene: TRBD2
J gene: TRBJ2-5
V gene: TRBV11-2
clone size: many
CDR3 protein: CASRGLAGNQETQYF
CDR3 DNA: TGTGCCAGCAGGGGGTTAGCGGGCAACCAAGAGACCCAGTACTTC

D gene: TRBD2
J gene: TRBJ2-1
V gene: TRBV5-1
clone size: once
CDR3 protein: CASSLASGRSNEQFF
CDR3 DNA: TGCGCCAGCAGCTTGGCTAGCGGGAGGAGCAATGAGCAGTTCTTC

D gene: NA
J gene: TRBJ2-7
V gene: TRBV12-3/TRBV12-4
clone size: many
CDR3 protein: CASSFEGLPDYEQYF
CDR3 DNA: TGTGCCAGCAGTTTCGAAGGATTACCCGACTACGAGCAGTACTTC

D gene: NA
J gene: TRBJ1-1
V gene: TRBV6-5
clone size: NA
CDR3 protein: CASSFKQGFTEAFF
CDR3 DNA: TGTGCCAGCAGTTTTAAACAGGGATTTACTGAAGCTTTCTTT

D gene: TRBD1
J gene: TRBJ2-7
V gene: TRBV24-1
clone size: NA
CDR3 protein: CATSRTGDGEQYF
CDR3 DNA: TGTGCCACCAGTAGGACAGGGGACGGTGAGCAGTACTTC

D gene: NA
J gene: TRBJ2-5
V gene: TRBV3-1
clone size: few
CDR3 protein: CASSQDPGVTQYF
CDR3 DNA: TGTGCCAGCAGCCAAGATCCGGGGGTGACCCAGTACTTC

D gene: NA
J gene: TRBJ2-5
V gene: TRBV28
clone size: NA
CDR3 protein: CASSSDGASETQYF
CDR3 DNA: TGTGCCAGCAGTTCAGACGGTGCGAGTGAGACCCAGTACTTC

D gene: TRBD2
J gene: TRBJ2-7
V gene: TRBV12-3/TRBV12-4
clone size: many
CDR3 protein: CASSDRLAVFGSYEQYF
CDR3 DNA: TGTGCCAGCAGTGACCGACTAGCGGTCTTTGGTTCCTACGAGCAGTACTTC

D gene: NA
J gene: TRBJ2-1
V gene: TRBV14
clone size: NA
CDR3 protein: CASSRLRDQQFF
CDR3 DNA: TGTGCCAGCAGCCGGCTCCGGGATCAGCAGTTCTTC

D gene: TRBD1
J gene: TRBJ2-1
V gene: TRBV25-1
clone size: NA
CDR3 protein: CASSETRGQGIVNEQFF
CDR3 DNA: TGTGCCAGCAGTGAAACAAGGGGACAGGGGATAGTCAATGAGCAGTTCTTC

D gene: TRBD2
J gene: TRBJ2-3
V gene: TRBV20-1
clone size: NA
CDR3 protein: CSARNPLAGNTDTQYF
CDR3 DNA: TGCAGTGCTAGAAACCCGCTAGCGGGTAACACAGATACGCAGTATTTT

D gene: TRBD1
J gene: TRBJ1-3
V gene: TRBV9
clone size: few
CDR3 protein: CASSVSGTDSSGNTIYF
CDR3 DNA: TGTGCCAGCAGCGTCTCCGGGACAGACAGCTCTGGAAACACCATATATTTT

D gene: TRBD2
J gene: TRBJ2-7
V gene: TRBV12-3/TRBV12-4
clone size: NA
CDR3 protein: CASSLSGRARDEQYF
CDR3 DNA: TGTGCCAGCAGTCTTAGCGGGAGGGCCAGGGACGAGCAGTACTTC

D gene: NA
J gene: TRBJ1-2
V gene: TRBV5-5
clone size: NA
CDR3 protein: CASSSRDGHGYTF
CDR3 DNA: TGTGCCAGCAGCTCCCGTGACGGCCATGGCTACACCTTC

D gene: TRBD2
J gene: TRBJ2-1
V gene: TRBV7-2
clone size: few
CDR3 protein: CASSLVASGSSQQFF
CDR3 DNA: TGTGCCAGCAGCTTAGTGGCTAGCGGGAGTAGCCAGCAGTTCTTC

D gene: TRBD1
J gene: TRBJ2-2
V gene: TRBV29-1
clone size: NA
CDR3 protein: CSASWGTGLTGELFF
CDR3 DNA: TGCAGCGCATCCTGGGGGACAGGATTGACCGGGGAGCTGTTTTTT

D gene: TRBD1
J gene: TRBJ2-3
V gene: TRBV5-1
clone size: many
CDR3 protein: CASSLATGFETDTQYF
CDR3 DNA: TGCGCCAGCAGCTTGGCGACAGGGTTTGAGACAGATACGCAGTATTTT

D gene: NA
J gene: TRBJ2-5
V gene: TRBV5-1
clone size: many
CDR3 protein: CASGLSGGLRETQYF
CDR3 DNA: TGCGCCAGCGGCCTCTCAGGGGGGCTACGGGAGACCCAGTACTTC

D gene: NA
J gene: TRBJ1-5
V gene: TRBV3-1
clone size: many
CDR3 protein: CASSQGYWNQPQHF
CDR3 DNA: TGTGCCAGCAGCCAAGGGTACTGGAATCAGCCCCAGCATTTT

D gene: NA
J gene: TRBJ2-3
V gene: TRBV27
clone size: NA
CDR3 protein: CASSKSRDPASGTQYF
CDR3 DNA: TGTGCCAGCTCGAAATCCCGGGACCCAGCATCGGGTACGCAGTATTTT